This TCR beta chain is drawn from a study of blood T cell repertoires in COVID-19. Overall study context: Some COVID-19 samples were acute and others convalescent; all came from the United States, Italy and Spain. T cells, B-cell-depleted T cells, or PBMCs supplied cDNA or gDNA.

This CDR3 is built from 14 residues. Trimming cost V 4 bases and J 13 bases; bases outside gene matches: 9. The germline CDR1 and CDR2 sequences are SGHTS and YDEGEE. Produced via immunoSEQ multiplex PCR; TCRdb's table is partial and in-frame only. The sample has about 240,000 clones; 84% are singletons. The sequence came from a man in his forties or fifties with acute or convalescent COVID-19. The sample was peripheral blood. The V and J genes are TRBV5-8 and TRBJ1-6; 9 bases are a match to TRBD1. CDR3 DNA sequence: TGTGCCAGCAGCGTGGGACAGGGATTGGCTCCCCTCCACTTT. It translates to CASSVGQGLAPLHF.